The T cell receptor beta chain under discussion was sequenced for a study of blood T cell repertoires in COVID-19. Only in-frame clones appear in the TCRdb table, and some are missing; sequencing was by immunoSEQ multiplex PCR. The table shows 210,000 or so clones, with 88% occurring only once. Germline lookup yields CDR1 MNHNS and CDR2 SASEGT. The V gene end was trimmed by 3 bases and the J gene end by 3 bases; junction bases not matched to a gene: 13. The CDR3 has 17 amino acids. The sequenced sample was PBMCs or T cells enriched from blood (not recorded which). This chain joins TRBV6-1 and TRBJ2-7; 8 bases are shared with TRBD2. The TCR was taken from a woman aged 30 to 39 who had been exposed to COVID-19. This CDR3 reads CASSERSGGTRGYEQYF. CDR3 DNA: TGTGCCAGCAGTGAGCGATCTGGGGGGACTAGGGGCTACGAGCAGTACTTC.